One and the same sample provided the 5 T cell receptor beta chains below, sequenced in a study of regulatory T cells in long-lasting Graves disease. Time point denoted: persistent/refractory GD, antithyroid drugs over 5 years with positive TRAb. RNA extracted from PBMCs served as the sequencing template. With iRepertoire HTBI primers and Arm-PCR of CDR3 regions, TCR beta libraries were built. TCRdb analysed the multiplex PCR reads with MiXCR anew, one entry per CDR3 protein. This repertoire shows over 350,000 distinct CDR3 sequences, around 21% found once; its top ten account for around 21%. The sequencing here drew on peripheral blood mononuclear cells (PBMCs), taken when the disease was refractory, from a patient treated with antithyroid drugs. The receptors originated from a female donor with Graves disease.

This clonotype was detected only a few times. The DNA for the CDR3 is TGTGCCAGCAAGAGGATAGCGGGAGGGTATGAGCAGTTCTTC. Translating gives CASKRIAGGYEQFF. The chain recombines TRBV6-4 with TRBJ2-1; 11 bases align to TRBD2. V was pared by 7 bases and J by 8 bases, with 7 bases of the junction left unmatched. The germline CDR1 and CDR2 sequences are MRHNA and SNTAGT. The CDR3 runs 14 residues.

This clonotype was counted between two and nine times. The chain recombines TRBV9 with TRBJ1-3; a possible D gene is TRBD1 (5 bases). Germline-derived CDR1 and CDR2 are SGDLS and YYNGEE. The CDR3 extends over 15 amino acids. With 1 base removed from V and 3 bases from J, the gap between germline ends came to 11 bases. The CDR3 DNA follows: TGTGCCAGCAGCGTAACAGCGCAGGGTGGAAACACCATATATTTT. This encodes CASSVTAQGGNTIYF.

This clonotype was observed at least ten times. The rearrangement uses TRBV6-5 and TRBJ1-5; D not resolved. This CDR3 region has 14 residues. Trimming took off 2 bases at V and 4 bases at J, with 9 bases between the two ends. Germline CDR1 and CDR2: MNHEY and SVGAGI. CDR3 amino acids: CASSYPDPNQPQHF. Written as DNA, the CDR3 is TGTGCCAGCAGTTACCCAGACCCAAATCAGCCCCAGCATTTT.

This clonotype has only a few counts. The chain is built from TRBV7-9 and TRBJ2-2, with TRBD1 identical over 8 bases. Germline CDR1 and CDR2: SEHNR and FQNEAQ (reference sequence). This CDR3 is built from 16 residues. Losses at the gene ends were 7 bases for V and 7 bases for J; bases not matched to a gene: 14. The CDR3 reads CASTPSMHRGIGELFF. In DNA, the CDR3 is TGTGCCAGCACCCCGTCGATGCACAGGGGGATCGGGGAGCTGTTTTTT.

CDR3 region: CASSPRQGSPLVYGYTF. CDR3 DNA: TGCGCCAGCAGCCCTAGACAGGGATCCCCACTAGTCTATGGCTACACCTTC. The J gene is TRBJ1-2, the V gene TRBV4-1; 7 nucleotides line up with TRBD1. The ends lost 4 bases at V and 4 bases at J; junction bases unmatched: 15. Germline CDR1 is MGHRA and CDR2 is YSYEKL. This CDR3 is 17 amino acids long.